The present T cell receptor (beta chain) was sequenced within a study of shared clonotypes between healthy human individuals. Study-level information: A couple of women and a few men aged 18 to 49 made up the donors. Overall study findings and caveats: Donors were few, which limited the genetic and exposure-history diversity represented. An expected dependence of interdonor clonotype sharing on sequencing depth was noted.

The assay was immunoSEQ multiplex PCR, and TCRdb's table has in-frame clones only and misses some. The table records over 95,000 clones, around half of them present only once. This clone was counted many times. Its target is not known. Germline CDR1 LGHNA, CDR2 YNFKEQ. With 1 base clipped from V and 4 bases from J, the junction kept 6 bases outside the gene matches. This CDR3 has 15 residues. The rearrangement uses TRBV4-2 and TRBJ2-5; 7 bases align to TRBD2. Sequencing input: PBMCs. This receptor was taken from a woman aged 40 to 49 in good health. Some clones in this sample may be carry-over from other donors' samples. In DNA form, the CDR3 reads TGTGCCAGCAGCCAAGGCGGGAGTGAGGGAGAGACCCAGTACTTC. It yields the protein CASSQGGSEGETQYF.